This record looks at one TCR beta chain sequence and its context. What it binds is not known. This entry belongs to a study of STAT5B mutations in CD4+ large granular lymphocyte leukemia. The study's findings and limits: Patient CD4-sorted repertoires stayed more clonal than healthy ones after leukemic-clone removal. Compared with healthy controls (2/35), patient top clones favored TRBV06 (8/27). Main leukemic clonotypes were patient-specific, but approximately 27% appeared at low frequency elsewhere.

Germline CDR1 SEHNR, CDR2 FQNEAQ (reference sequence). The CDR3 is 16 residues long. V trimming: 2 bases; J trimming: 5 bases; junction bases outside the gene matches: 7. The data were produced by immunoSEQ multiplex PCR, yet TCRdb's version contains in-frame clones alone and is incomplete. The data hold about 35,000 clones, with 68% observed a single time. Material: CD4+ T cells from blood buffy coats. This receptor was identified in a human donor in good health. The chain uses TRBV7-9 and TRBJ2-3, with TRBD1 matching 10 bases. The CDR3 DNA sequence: TGTGCCAGCAGCTTACAGCGACAGGGGGCCCGAGATACGCAGTATTTT. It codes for CASSLQRQGARDTQYF.